These 14 T cell receptor beta chains came from one sample sequenced in a study of cytomegalovirus exposure and HLA in healthy donors. Use of 60 Vbeta and 13 Jbeta primers characterized the PCR. Repertoires were generated with immunoSEQ multiplex PCR, while TCRdb's copy carries only in-frame clones and drops some. The sample records 130,000 or so clones, about 81% being singletons. Sample: PBMCs. These receptors all come from a woman between 50 and 59 years old in good health and CMV-seropositive.

This chain uses TRBV7-2 with TRBJ2-2; D is unclear. Between the trimmed V and J ends, which lost 5 bases and 0 bases, there was a span of 13 bases. CDR1 SGHTA and CDR2 FQGNSA come from the germline V gene. The CDR3 sequence is 16 residues long. The CDR3, as DNA: TGTGCCAGCAGCCTCAATTGGGCTTCGAACACCGGGGAGCTGTTTTTT. Encoded protein: CASSLNWASNTGELFF. Full variable domain (remainder filled in from reference TRBV7-2 and TRBJ2-2): GAGVSQSPSNKVTEKGKDVELRCDPISGHTALYWYRQSLGQGLEFLIYFQGNSAPDKSGLPSDRFSAERTGGSVSTLTIQRTQQEDSAVYLCASSLNWASNTGELFFGEGSRLTVL.

The CDR3: CASRREGRGETQYF. CDR3 nucleotides: TGTGCCAGCAGGCGGGAGGGCCGGGGGGAGACCCAGTACTTC. The rearrangement joins TRBV7-2 to TRBJ2-5; TRBD2 matches 9 bases. The CDR3 runs 14 residues. Unmatched junction bases numbered 7, after V lost 6 bases and J lost 5 bases. Germline V CDR1 and CDR2: SGHTA, FQGNSA. The full variable domain, completed using reference TRBV7-2 and TRBJ2-5, is GAGVSQSPSNKVTEKGKDVELRCDPISGHTALYWYRQSLGQGLEFLIYFQGNSAPDKSGLPSDRFSAERTGGSVSTLTIQRTQQEDSAVYLCASRREGRGETQYFGPGTRLLVL.

This sequence joins TRBV6-1 and TRBJ2-7; 9 nucleotides align to TRBD1. The V gene's germline CDR1 is MNHNS and CDR2 SASEGT. V lost 4 bases to trimming and J lost 5 bases; unmatched junction nucleotides: 12. The CDR3 has 16 amino acids. The CDR3 region is CASSAHRAQGANEQYF. CDR3 nucleotides: TGTGCCAGCAGTGCTCATCGGGCACAGGGGGCCAACGAGCAGTACTTC.

The rearrangement links TRBV9 to TRBJ1-1, with D possibly matching TRBD1 (6 bases). Per the germline V gene, CDR1 is SGDLS and CDR2 is YYNGEE. The CDR3 length is 13 residues. The germline V and J ends were trimmed by 4 bases and 3 bases, with 10 bases remaining between them. The CDR3 is CASSPGVDTEAFF. DNA of the CDR3: TGTGCCAGCAGCCCAGGGGTGGACACTGAAGCTTTCTTT.

This clone has more than one count but fewer than ten. V is TRBV5-1 and J is TRBJ2-4; D is unresolved. Trimming pared 0 bases from V and 0 bases from J, leaving 7 bases between. CDR3 length: 15 residues. Germline V gene lookup returns CDR1 SGHRS and CDR2 YFSETQ. The CDR3 sequence: CASSLESLAKNIQYF. CDR3 sequence (DNA): TGCGCCAGCAGCTTGGAGAGTTTAGCCAAAAACATTCAGTACTTC.

The chain recombines TRBV7-3 with TRBJ1-1; no clear D. V shed 5 bases and J shed 0 bases, with 19 bases lying between them. The germline CDR1 and CDR2 sequences are SGHTA and FQGTGA. This CDR3 region has 17 residues. CDR3 loop: CASSVSHVRVVNTEAFF. The CDR3, as DNA: TGTGCCAGCAGCGTATCCCACGTGAGGGTGGTGAACACTGAAGCTTTCTTT.

The chain employs TRBV7-9 and TRBJ1-1; 7 bases align to TRBD1. The CDR3 loop spans 12 amino acids. V lost 1 base and J lost 8; bases outside the gene matches: 1. The V gene's germline CDR1 is SEHNR and CDR2 FQNEAQ (reference sequence). The CDR3 nucleotides read TGTGCCAGCAGCTTAGGGGGACAGGAAGCTTTCTTT. Its protein product is CASSLGGQEAFF.

The chain is built from TRBV5-6 and TRBJ2-4; D is unclear. The CDR3 has 14 residues. Trimming cost V 4 bases and J 7 bases, with 15 bases left between them. Germline CDR1 is SGHDT and CDR2 is YYEEEE. The CDR3 nucleotides read TGTGCCAGCAGCAAGACTCCAGCTGCGAACATTCAGTACTTC. Protein: CASSKTPAANIQYF.

This clone came up once. This chain uses TRBV4-2 with TRBJ1-2; D unclear. Deletions cut 0 bases from V and 7 bases from J, with 12 bases between. The CDR3 is 14 residues long. Germline lookup yields CDR1 LGHNA and CDR2 YNFKEQ. CDR3 loop: CASSQEGASGGYTF. The CDR3, as DNA: TGTGCCAGCAGCCAAGAGGGCGCCTCCGGTGGCTACACCTTC.

J is TRBJ1-3 and V is TRBV5-1; D may be TRBD1 (5 bases). This CDR3 has 15 residues. Germline CDR1 reads SGHRS; CDR2 reads YFSETQ. The ends were cut back, 4 bases at V and 0 bases at J, with 11 bases in the middle. The chain's CDR3 is CASSIDSHSGNTIYF. DNA of the CDR3: TGCGCCAGCAGCATCGACAGCCACTCTGGAAACACCATATATTTT. The full variable domain, completed using reference TRBV5-1 and TRBJ1-3, is KAGVTQTPRYLIKTRGQQVTLSCSPISGHRSVSWYQQTPGQGLQFLFEYFSETQRNKGNFPGRFSGRQFSNSRSEMNVSTLELGDSALYLCASSIDSHSGNTIYFGEGSWLTVV.

This clone was detected only a few times. This chain links TRBV7-9 with TRBJ1-2; D gene unclear. The length of the CDR3 is 14 residues. V lost 1 base and J lost 3, with 9 bases in between. The V gene's germline CDR1 is SEHNR and CDR2 FQNEAQ (reference sequence). The CDR3 sequence: CASSLGGLHYGYTF. The CDR3 nucleotides read TGTGCCAGCAGCTTAGGTGGACTCCACTATGGCTACACCTTC.

The chain joins TRBV18 to TRBJ2-6, with a weak D call TRBD2 (5 bases). Germline V lookup: CDR1 KGHSH, CDR2 LQKENI. There are 16 residues in the CDR3. V was cut by 1 base and J by 1 base, with 8 bases left in between. CDR3 in amino acids: CASSPRRRSGANVLTF. The CDR3 nucleotides read TGTGCCAGCTCACCACGGAGGAGGTCTGGGGCCAACGTCCTGACTTTC.

This chain connects TRBV10-2 to TRBJ2-3; TRBD2 agrees at 13 bases. The V and J ends lost 6 bases and 2 bases, in that order; junction bases with no gene match: 23. Germline loops: CDR1 WSHSY, CDR2 SAAADI. The CDR3 totals 22 residues. The DNA of the CDR3 is TGCGCCAGCAGGCTCGCCAGGGGGAGCGGACTAGCGGGAGATATCCTCACAGATACGCAGTATTTT. This gives the protein CASRLARGSGLAGDILTDTQYF.

This chain connects TRBV7-9 to TRBJ2-3; TRBD2 aligns across 8 bases. V shed 6 bases and J 3 bases; nucleotides not matched to a gene: 8. The CDR3 spans 15 residues. Germline V gene data show CDR1 as SEHNR and CDR2 as FQNEAQ (reference sequence). Written as DNA, the CDR3 is TGTGCCAGCAGGGCGGGACTAGGCGCGACAGATACGCAGTATTTT. Residues: CASRAGLGATDTQYF.